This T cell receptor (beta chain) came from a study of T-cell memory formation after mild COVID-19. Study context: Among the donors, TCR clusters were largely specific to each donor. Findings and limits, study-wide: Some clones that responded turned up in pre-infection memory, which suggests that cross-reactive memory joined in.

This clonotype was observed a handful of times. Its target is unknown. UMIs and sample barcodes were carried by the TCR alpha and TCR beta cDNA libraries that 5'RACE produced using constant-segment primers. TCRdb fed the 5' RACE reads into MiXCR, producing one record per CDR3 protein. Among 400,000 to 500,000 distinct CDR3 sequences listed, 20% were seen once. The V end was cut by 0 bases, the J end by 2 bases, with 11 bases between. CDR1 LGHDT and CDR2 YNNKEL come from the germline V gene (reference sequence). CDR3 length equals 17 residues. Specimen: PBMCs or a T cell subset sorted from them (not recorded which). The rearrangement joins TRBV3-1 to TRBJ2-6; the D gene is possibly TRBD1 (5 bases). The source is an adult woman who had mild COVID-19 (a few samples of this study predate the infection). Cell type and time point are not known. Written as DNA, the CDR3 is TGTGCCAGCAGCCAAGATATCGCCAGGGCTGGGGCCAACGTCCTGACTTTC. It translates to CASSQDIARAGANVLTF. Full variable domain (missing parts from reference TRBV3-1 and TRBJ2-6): DTAVSQTPKYLVTQMGNDKSIKCEQNLGHDTMYWYKQDSKKFLKIMFSYNNKELIINETVPNRFSPKSPDKAHLNLHINSLELGDSAVYFCASSQDIARAGANVLTFGAGSRLTVL.